This T cell receptor beta chain was documented in a study of T-cell reconstitution after alpha-beta-depleted transplantation in children. Study-level points and caveats: Where alpha-beta T cells came from about two months after transplant was reportedly several hundred expanded graft clones. Newly produced T cells mostly accounted for T-cell counts and diversity one year post-transplant.

A word on this clonotype: What it recognizes is unknown.

CDR1 and CDR2 (germline): SGHRS, YFSETQ. V was clipped by 4 bases and J by 7 bases; unmatched bases: 6. The CDR3 has 14 amino acids. Researchers prepared the TCRbeta library using unique molecular identifiers, the study reports. Each CDR3 protein is one row after TCRdb ran MiXCR on the PCR reads. The sample lists over 400,000 distinct CDR3 sequences; 43% were seen once. The sequences come from PBMCs, collected before TCRalphabeta/CD19-depleted stem cell transplant. This chain links TRBV5-1 with TRBJ2-5; 11 bases agree with TRBD2. The source is a girl between 2 and 10 years old with aplastic anemia, due to receive a stem cell transplant. CDR3 nucleotides: TGCGCCAGCAGCGTTAGCGGGAGGGCCGTGACCCAGTACTTC. The encoded protein is CASSVSGRAVTQYF.